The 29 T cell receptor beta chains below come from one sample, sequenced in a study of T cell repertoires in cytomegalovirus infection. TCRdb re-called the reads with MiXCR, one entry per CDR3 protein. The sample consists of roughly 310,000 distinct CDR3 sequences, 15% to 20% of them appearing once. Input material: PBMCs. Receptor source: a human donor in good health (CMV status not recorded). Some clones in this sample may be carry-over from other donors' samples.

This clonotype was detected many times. The CDR3 bases are TGTGCCAGCAGTCCTACCTACATGGAGTATAGCAATCAGCCCCAGCATTTT. This sequence encodes CASSPTYMEYSNQPQHF. V usage is TRBV28 and J usage is TRBJ1-5; no definite D call. V lost 5 bases, J lost 0 bases, and 17 bases lay in between. The CDR3 extends over 17 amino acids. The germline CDR1 and CDR2 sequences are MDHEN and SYDVKM.

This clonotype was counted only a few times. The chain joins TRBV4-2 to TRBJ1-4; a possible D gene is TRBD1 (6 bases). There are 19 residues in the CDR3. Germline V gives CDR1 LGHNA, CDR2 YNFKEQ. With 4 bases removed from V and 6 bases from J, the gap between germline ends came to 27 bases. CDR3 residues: CASSRRGQSFVRRDEKLFF. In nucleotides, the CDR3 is TGTGCCAGCAGCCGGAGAGGACAGTCCTTCGTGCGTCGGGATGAAAAACTGTTTTTT.

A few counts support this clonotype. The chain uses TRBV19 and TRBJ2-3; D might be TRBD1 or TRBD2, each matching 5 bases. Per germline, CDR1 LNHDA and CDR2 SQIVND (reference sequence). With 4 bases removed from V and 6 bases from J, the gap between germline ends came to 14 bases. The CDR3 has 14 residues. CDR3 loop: CASSTGTLSDTQYF. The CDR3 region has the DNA TGTGCCAGTAGTACCGGGACGCTTTCCGATACGCAGTATTTT.

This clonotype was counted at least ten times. The CDR3 protein is CASSLLVLDGGRGDTQYF. The CDR3 DNA follows: TGTGCCAGCAGCTTATTAGTGCTGGACGGGGGGCGTGGAGATACGCAGTATTTT. The chain combines TRBV7-3 with TRBJ2-3; possible D gene TRBD2, 7 bases. Trimming took 2 bases from V and 5 from J, leaving 23 bases between them. Per germline, CDR1 SGHTA and CDR2 FQGTGA. This CDR3 contains 18 residues. The full variable domain, in which reference TRBV7-3 and TRBJ2-3 provide the parts outside the CDR3, is GAGVSQTPSNKVTEKGKYVELRCDPISGHTALYWYRQSLGQGPEFLIYFQGTGAADDSGLPNDRFFAVRPEGSVSTLKIQRTERGDSAVYLCASSLLVLDGGRGDTQYFGPGTRLTVL.

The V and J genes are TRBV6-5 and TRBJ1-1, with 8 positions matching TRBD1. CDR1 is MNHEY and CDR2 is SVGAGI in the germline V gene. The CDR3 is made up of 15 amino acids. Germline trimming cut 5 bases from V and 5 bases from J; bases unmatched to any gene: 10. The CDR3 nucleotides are TGTGCCAGCAGTACTGGACAGGGTTTCTGGACTGAAGCTTTCTTT. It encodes CASSTGQGFWTEAFF.

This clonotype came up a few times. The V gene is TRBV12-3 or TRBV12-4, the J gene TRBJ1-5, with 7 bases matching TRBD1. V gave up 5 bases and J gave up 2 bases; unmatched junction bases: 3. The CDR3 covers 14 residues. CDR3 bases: TGTGCCAGCAGTGGGGACAGCCGCAATCAGCCCCAGCATTTT. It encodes CASSGDSRNQPQHF.

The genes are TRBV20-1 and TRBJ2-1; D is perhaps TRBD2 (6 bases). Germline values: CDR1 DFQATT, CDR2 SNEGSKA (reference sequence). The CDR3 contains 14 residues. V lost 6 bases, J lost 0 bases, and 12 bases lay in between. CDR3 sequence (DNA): TGCAGTGCCAGAATAGCGGACTCCTACAATGAGCAGTTCTTC. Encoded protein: CSARIADSYNEQFF.

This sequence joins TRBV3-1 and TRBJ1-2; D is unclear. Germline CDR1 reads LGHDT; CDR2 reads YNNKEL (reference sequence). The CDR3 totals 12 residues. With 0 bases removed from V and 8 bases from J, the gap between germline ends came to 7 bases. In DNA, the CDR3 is TGTGCCAGCAGCCAAGACCTGCGGGGCTACACCTTC. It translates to CASSQDLRGYTF.

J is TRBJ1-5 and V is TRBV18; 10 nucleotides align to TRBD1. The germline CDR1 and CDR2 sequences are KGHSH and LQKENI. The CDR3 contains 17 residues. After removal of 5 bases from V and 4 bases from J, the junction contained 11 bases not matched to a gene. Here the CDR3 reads CASSSPTGTGVNQPQHF. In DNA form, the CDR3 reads TGTGCCAGCTCATCGCCCACCGGGACAGGGGTAAATCAGCCCCAGCATTTT.

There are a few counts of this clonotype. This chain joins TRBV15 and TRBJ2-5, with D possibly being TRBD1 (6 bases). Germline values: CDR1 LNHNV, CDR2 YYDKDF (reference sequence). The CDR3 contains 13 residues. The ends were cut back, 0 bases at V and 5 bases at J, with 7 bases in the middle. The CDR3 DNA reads TGTGCCACCAGCAGAGACAGGGGCGAGACCCAGTACTTC. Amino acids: CATSRDRGETQYF.

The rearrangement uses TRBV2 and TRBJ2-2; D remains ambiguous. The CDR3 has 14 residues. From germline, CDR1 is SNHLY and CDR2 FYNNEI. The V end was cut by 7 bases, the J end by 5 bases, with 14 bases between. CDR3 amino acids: CASIIDLGTGELFF. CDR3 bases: TGTGCCAGCATAATCGATCTGGGTACCGGGGAGCTGTTTTTT.

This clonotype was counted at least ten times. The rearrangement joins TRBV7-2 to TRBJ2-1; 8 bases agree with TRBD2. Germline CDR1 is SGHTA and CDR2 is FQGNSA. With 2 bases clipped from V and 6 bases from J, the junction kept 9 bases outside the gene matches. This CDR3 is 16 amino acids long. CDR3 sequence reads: CASSLFGGGPANEQFF. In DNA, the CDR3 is TGTGCCAGCAGCTTATTCGGCGGGGGGCCGGCCAATGAGCAGTTCTTC.

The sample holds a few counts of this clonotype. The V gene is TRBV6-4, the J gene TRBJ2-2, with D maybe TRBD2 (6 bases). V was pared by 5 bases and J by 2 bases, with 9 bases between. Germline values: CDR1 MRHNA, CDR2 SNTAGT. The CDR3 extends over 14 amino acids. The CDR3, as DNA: TGTGCCAGCAGTACTAGCCCCAACACCGGGGAGCTGTTTTTT. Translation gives CASSTSPNTGELFF.

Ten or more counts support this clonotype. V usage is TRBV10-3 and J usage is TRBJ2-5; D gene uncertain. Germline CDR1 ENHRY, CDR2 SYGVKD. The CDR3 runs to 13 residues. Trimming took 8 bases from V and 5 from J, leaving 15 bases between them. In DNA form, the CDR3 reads TGTGCCATCGGCGCCATAGACACGGAGACCCAGTACTTC. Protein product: CAIGAIDTETQYF.

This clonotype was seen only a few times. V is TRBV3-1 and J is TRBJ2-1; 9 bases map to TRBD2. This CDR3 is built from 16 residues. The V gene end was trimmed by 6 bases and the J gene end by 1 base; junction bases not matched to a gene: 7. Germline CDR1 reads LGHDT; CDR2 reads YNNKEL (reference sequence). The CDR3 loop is CASSGGGAWSYNEQFF. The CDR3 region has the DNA TGTGCCAGCAGTGGCGGGGGGGCCTGGTCCTACAATGAGCAGTTCTTC.

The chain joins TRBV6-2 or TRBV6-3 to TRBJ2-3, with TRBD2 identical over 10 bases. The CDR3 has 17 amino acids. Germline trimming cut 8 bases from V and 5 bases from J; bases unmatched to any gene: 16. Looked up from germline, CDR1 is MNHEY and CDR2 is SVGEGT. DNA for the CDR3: TGTGCCAGCCGGCCCACCCGAAGCGGGGGGGCCATAGATACGCAGTATTTT. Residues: CASRPTRSGGAIDTQYF.

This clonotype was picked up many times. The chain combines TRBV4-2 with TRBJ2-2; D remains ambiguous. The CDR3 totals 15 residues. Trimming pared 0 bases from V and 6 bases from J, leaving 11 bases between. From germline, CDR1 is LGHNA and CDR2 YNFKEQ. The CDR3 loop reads CASSQDFTAPGELFF. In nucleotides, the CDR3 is TGTGCCAGCAGCCAAGATTTTACAGCTCCCGGGGAGCTGTTTTTT.

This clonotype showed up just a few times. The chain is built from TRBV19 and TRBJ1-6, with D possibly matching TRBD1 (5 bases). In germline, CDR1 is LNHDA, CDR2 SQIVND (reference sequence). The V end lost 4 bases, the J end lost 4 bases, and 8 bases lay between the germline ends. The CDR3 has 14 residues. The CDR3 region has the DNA TGTGCCAGTAGTACCGCAGGGTATAATTCACCCCTCCACTTT. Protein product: CASSTAGYNSPLHF.

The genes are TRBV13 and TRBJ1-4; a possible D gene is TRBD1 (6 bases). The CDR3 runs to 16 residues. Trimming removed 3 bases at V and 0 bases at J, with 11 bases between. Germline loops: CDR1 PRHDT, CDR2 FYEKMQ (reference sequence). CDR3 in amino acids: CASSFGTGSTNEKLFF. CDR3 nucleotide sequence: TGTGCCAGCAGCTTTGGAACAGGGTCAACTAATGAAAAACTGTTTTTT.

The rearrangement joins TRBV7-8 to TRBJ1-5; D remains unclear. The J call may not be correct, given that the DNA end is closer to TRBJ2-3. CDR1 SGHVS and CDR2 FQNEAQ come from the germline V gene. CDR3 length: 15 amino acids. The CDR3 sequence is CASSLAHGNRQPQYF. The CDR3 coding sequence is TGTGCCAGCAGCTTAGCACACGGAAATCGTCAGCCGCAGTATTTT.

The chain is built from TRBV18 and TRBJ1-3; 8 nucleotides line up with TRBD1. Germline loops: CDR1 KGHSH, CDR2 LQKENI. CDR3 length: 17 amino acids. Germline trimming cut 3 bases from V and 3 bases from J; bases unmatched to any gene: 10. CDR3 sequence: CASSPVTGTGSGNTIYF. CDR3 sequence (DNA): TGTGCCAGCTCACCTGTGACCGGGACAGGTAGTGGAAACACCATATATTTT.

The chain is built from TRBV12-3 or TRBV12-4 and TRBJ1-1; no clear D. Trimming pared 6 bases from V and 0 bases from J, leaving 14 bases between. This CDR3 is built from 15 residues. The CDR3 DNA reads TGTGCCAGCAGACAAGACCAGTCGCTGAACACTGAAGCTTTCTTT. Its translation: CASRQDQSLNTEAFF.

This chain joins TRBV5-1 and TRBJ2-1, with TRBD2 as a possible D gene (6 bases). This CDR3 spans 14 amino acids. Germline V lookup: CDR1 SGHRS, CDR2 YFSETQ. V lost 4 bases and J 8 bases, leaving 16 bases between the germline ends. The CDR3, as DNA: TGCGCCAGCAGCCCAGCGGGCGGCATGGATGAGCAGTTCTTC. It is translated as CASSPAGGMDEQFF.

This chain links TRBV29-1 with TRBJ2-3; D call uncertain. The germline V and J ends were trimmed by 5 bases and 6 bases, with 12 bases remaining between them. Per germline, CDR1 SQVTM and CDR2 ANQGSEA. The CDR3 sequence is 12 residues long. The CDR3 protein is CSVQESSDTQYF. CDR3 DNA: TGCAGCGTTCAGGAGTCTTCGGATACGCAGTATTTT.

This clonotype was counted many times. This CDR3 is CASSFLRGNTEAFF. The DNA of the CDR3 is TGTGCCAGCAGCTTTTTAAGGGGAAACACTGAAGCTTTCTTT. The rearrangement joins TRBV7-2 to TRBJ1-1; D is possibly TRBD1 (5 bases). Trimming stripped 3 bases from V and 2 bases from J, with 10 bases between. CDR3 size: 14 residues. Germline V lookup: CDR1 SGHTA, CDR2 FQGNSA.

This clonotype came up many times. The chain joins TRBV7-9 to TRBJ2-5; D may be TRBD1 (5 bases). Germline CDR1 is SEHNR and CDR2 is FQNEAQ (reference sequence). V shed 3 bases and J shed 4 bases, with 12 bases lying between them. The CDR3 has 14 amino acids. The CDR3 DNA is TGTGCCAGCAGCTTTTTAAGGGGTGGAGAGACCCAGTACTTC. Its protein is CASSFLRGGETQYF.

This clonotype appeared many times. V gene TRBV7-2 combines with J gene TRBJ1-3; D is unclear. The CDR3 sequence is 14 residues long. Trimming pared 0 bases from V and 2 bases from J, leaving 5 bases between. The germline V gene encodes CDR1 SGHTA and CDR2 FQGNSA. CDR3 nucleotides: TGTGCCAGCAGCTTAGCAGGGACTGGAAACACCATATATTTT. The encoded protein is CASSLAGTGNTIYF.

The CDR3 sequence: CALWDRDGAEAFF. CDR3 bases: TGTGCCCTCTGGGACAGGGACGGAGCTGAAGCTTTCTTT. The chain couples TRBV24-1 to TRBJ1-1; 9 nucleotides align to TRBD1. Germline values: CDR1 KGHDR, CDR2 SFDVKD. The ends lost 12 bases at V and 6 bases at J; junction bases unmatched: 10. The CDR3 extends over 13 amino acids.

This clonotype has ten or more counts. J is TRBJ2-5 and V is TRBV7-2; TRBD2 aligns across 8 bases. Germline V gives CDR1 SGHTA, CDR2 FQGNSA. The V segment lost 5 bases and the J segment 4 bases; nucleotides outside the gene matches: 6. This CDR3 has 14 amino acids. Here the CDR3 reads CASSAGGDGETQYF. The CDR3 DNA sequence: TGTGCCAGCAGCGCCGGGGGGGATGGAGAGACCCAGTACTTC.